This T cell receptor beta chain was found in a study of T cell repertoires in cytomegalovirus infection. About the study: CMV infection plus the matching HLA type was flagged by public TCR beta signatures.

CDR1 is ENHRY and CDR2 is SYGVKD in the germline V gene. This CDR3 is 13 amino acids long. Trimming at V came to 8 bases and at J to 3 bases, leaving 5 bases not matched to a gene. TCRdb redid the calling of the reads with MiXCR, one entry per CDR3 protein. The sample shows around 450,000 distinct CDR3 sequences, roughly 30% of them seen only once. A note on this clonotype: Its antigen is not known.

Regarding the study as a whole: People with CMV and the relevant HLA were identified by cumulative public TCR beta family frequency.

The sequence was obtained from a human donor in good health (CMV status not recorded). Some clones in this sample may be carry-over from other donors' samples. The chain carries TRBV10-3 and TRBJ2-7; TRBD2 matches at 9 bases. The sequenced sample consisted of PBMCs. The CDR3 loop reads CAIGDSGGYEQYF. The CDR3 bases are TGTGCCATCGGCGATAGCGGGGGCTACGAGCAGTACTTC.